The T cell receptor beta chain under discussion was sequenced for a study of OX40 agonist ivuxolimab in advanced cancers. Produced via immunoSEQ multiplex PCR; TCRdb's table is partial and in-frame only. Here the sample spans more than 80,000 clones, around nine tenths being singletons. Worth noting for this clone: The antigen is not known.

V gave up 2 bases and J gave up 1 base, with 3 bases separating them. CDR3 length: 13 residues. The germline V gene has CDR1 SGHVS and CDR2 FNYEAQ. The study, taken as a whole, reports: Partial responders dosed at 0.1-3.0 mg/kg displayed clonal expansion ranking among the lowest. The study observed clonal expansion of CD4+ and CD8+ blood T cells by week 6 at 0.1 to 3.0 mg/kg. Nonresponders included some who also had low normalized T-cell clonal expansion.

The TCR comes from an adult with an advanced solid tumor such as melanoma, head and neck, liver or kidney cancer. V gene TRBV7-6 combines with J gene TRBJ1-5; the D is unclear. Material: CD4+ or CD8+ T cells sorted from blood, obtained in a trial of the OX40 agonist ivuxolimab. The CDR3 nucleotides are TGTGCCAGCAGCTTACAAAGCAATCAGCCCCAGCATTTT. Translated: CASSLQSNQPQHF.